These 19 T cell receptor beta chains were sequenced from one sample in a study of T cells in Graves' hyperthyroidism and ophthalmopathy. Amplified TCR beta CDR3 regions came from RNA transcripts. HTBI primers were used for first-round RT-PCR of the TCR CDR3. Each CDR3 protein is one row after TCRdb ran MiXCR on the multiplex PCR reads. The sample comprises about 350,000 distinct CDR3 sequences, roughly 15% of which are singletons, and approximately 19% rests with the top ten. Sequences were obtained from blood. The receptor set was obtained from a woman aged 55-75 years with Graves' ophthalmopathy.

This clonotype was counted a few times. This sequence joins TRBV5-1 and TRBJ2-1, with a weak D call TRBD1 (7 bases). The CDR3 spans 15 residues. Germline loops: CDR1 SGHRS, CDR2 YFSETQ. V lost 5 bases and J 2 bases, leaving 14 bases between the germline ends. CDR3 sequence: CASSTQGGTYNEQFF. In DNA, the CDR3 is TGCGCCAGCAGTACTCAGGGGGGAACCTACAATGAGCAGTTCTTC.

This clonotype was observed at least ten times. This rearrangement joins TRBV2 to TRBJ2-2; 9 nucleotides agree with TRBD1. The junction had 8 bases not matched to a gene; V was cut back by 8 bases and J by 4 bases. The CDR3 loop spans 15 amino acids. Germline CDR1 and CDR2: SNHLY and FYNNEI. CDR3 sequence reads: CASGTGGAGTGELFF. For the CDR3, the DNA is TGTGCCAGCGGTACAGGGGGCGCCGGCACCGGGGAGCTGTTTTTT.

V and J are TRBV5-1 and TRBJ2-7; D is undetermined. The CDR3 contains 11 residues. CDR1 is SGHRS and CDR2 is YFSETQ in the germline V gene. The V gene lost 6 bases and the J gene lost 3 bases, with 7 bases spanning the gap. The CDR3: CASKSNYEQYF. CDR3 bases: TGCGCCAGCAAGAGTAACTACGAGCAGTACTTC.

The chain combines TRBV12-3 or TRBV12-4 with TRBJ2-3, with TRBD2 as a possible D gene (7 bases). The CDR3 runs 16 residues. Trimming shortened V by 6 bases and J by 1 base, and 17 bases separated the two germline ends. Written as DNA, the CDR3 is TGTGCCAGCAGCCCTAGTGGGGGGGGGCGCACAGATACGCAGTATTTT. It codes for CASSPSGGGRTDTQYF.

The chain links TRBV12-3 or TRBV12-4 to TRBJ2-2, with unresolved D. V lost 8 bases and J 4 bases, leaving 11 bases between the germline ends. This CDR3 has 13 residues. The CDR3 reads CASRVLGTGELFF. The CDR3 region has the DNA TGTGCCAGCCGAGTCCTAGGCACCGGGGAGCTGTTTTTT.

The rearrangement joins TRBV24-1 to TRBJ2-2; D unresolved. CDR1 is KGHDR, CDR2 SFDVKD, per germline. The CDR3 has 16 residues. V was trimmed by 3 bases and J by 0 bases, leaving 10 bases between them. DNA for the CDR3: TGTGCCACCAGTGATCCCTTTAGGGCGAACACCGGGGAGCTGTTTTTT. It yields the protein CATSDPFRANTGELFF.

This clonotype was observed at least ten times. The V gene is TRBV6-1, the J gene TRBJ2-7, with D perhaps matching TRBD2 (6 bases). V was clipped by 5 bases and J by 6 bases, with 11 bases between them. The CDR3 is 12 residues long. The germline V gene has CDR1 MNHNS and CDR2 SASEGT. As DNA, the CDR3 is TGTGCCAGCAGTAGGGGAGGCTCCGAGCAGTACTTC. It codes for CASSRGGSEQYF.

Many counts were recorded for this clonotype. This chain joins TRBV7-3 and TRBJ2-2, with D maybe TRBD1 (6 bases). V gave up 5 bases and J gave up 7 bases, with 17 bases separating them. The CDR3 is 15 amino acids. The germline V gene encodes CDR1 SGHTA and CDR2 FQGTGA. Written as DNA, the CDR3 is TGTGCCAGCAGCCAGGACAGCGCGGGTATCGGGGAGCTGTTTTTT. Encoded protein: CASSQDSAGIGELFF. The whole variable domain, filled in from reference TRBV7-3 and TRBJ2-2, reads GAGVSQTPSNKVTEKGKYVELRCDPISGHTALYWYRQSLGQGPEFLIYFQGTGAADDSGLPNDRFFAVRPEGSVSTLKIQRTERGDSAVYLCASSQDSAGIGELFFGEGSRLTVL.

This clonotype was counted at least ten times. This chain uses TRBV5-1 with TRBJ2-3; TRBD1 matches at 8 bases. The V gene end was trimmed by 4 bases and the J gene end by 0 bases; junction bases not matched to a gene: 10. The CDR3 is 17 residues long. Germline V gene data show CDR1 as SGHRS and CDR2 as YFSETQ. The CDR3 nucleotides are TGCGCCAGCAGCCTCGTAGGGACAGGTACTAGCACAGATACGCAGTATTTT. Protein product: CASSLVGTGTSTDTQYF.

This clonotype has a count of ten or more. The CDR3 sequence: CASSLVGGYTQYF. The CDR3 DNA sequence: TGTGCCAGCAGCTTGGTCGGGGGCTATACGCAGTATTTT. The V call is TRBV5-8, the J call TRBJ2-3; tentatively, D is TRBD1 or TRBD2 (6 bases each). This CDR3 spans 13 amino acids. The V gene's germline CDR1 is SGHTS and CDR2 YDEGEE. V lost 0 bases to trimming and J lost 7 bases, with 9 bases between them.

This clonotype has at least ten counts. The chain recombines TRBV28 with TRBJ2-1, with a weak D call TRBD2 (6 bases). The germline CDR1 and CDR2 sequences are MDHEN and SYDVKM. The CDR3 has 17 amino acids. V was clipped by 6 bases and J by 5 bases, with 23 bases between them. In DNA, the CDR3 is TGTGCCAGCAGCCCCCCGCGGGGTCCCCAACTAGACAATGAGCAGTTCTTC. It translates to CASSPPRGPQLDNEQFF.

This clonotype was counted between two and nine times. This rearrangement joins TRBV19 to TRBJ1-2, with D uncertain. There are 15 residues in the CDR3. Germline assignment: CDR1 LNHDA and CDR2 SQIVND (reference sequence). The V end lost 4 bases, the J end lost 0 bases, and 12 bases lay between the germline ends. The CDR3 DNA is TGTGCCAGTAGTACGGGCGTCACTCCTAACTATGGCTACACCTTC. This translates into CASSTGVTPNYGYTF.

There are many counts of this clonotype. This chain uses TRBV5-5 with TRBJ1-5; D is undetermined. This CDR3 contains 15 residues. The V end was cut by 0 bases, the J end by 0 bases, with 7 bases between. Germline assignment: CDR1 SGHKS and CDR2 YYEKEE (reference sequence). The CDR3 coding sequence is TGTGCCAGCAGCTTGGTTCTGAATAGCAATCAGCCCCAGCATTTT. Its translation: CASSLVLNSNQPQHF.

This clonotype was counted at least ten times. The rearrangement joins TRBV2 to TRBJ2-7; the D gene could be TRBD1 or TRBD2 (5 bases each). The CDR3 covers 15 residues. V was trimmed by 5 bases and J by 2 bases, leaving 16 bases between them. Germline loops: CDR1 SNHLY, CDR2 FYNNEI. The CDR3 loop reads CASSPVGGLTYEQYF. The CDR3 nucleotides read TGTGCCAGCAGTCCGGTTGGGGGTTTAACCTACGAGCAGTACTTC.

This clonotype was found a few times. The chain uses TRBV19 and TRBJ2-1; the D gene is possibly TRBD1 (5 bases). Germline loops: CDR1 LNHDA, CDR2 SQIVND (reference sequence). The CDR3 totals 13 residues. V was trimmed by 1 base and J by 5 bases, leaving 6 bases between them. Here the CDR3 reads CASSIGQNNEQFF. CDR3 coding DNA: TGTGCCAGTAGTATAGGACAGAACAATGAGCAGTTCTTC.

About this clonotype itself: With a much larger clone just one base away, this may be a read error. The chain is built from TRBV5-8 and TRBJ1-1; 7 bases fit TRBD1. Germline V gene data show CDR1 as SGHTS and CDR2 as YDEGEE. The length of the CDR3 is 14 residues. The CDR3 spells CAGSADGDSQEAFF. DNA of the CDR3: TGTGCCGGCAGCGCGGACGGGGACAGTCAAGAAGCTTTCTTT.

This clonotype was detected ten times or more. This chain joins TRBV24-1 and TRBJ2-1, with D possibly matching TRBD2 (6 bases). V shed 3 bases and J shed 5 bases, with 13 bases lying between them. Germline V gene sequence: CDR1 KGHDR, CDR2 SFDVKD. CDR3 length: 15 residues. CDR3 loop: CATSDPSARHNEQFF. CDR3 coding DNA: TGTGCCACCAGTGATCCTAGCGCGCGCCACAATGAGCAGTTCTTC.

The chain carries TRBV6-5 and TRBJ1-1, with a possible D match to TRBD1 (5 bases). Trimming shortened V by 0 bases and J by 4 bases, and 12 bases separated the two germline ends. Germline V lookup: CDR1 MNHEY, CDR2 SVGAGI. The CDR3 spans 15 residues. CDR3 nucleotide sequence: TGTGCCAGCAGTTACTCAGCAGGGTTAGGCACTGAAGCTTTCTTT. As protein: CASSYSAGLGTEAFF.

This clonotype has a handful of counts. The chain combines TRBV20-1 with TRBJ2-3; no clear D. The CDR3 is 12 amino acids. V was clipped by 0 bases and J by 6 bases, with 7 bases between them. Germline V gene data show CDR1 as DFQATT and CDR2 as SNEGSKA (reference sequence). The CDR3 nucleotides are TGCAGTGCTAGAGAGGCTGCGGATACGCAGTATTTT. Translated, it gives CSAREAADTQYF.